This T cell receptor beta chain came from a study of response to subunit inactivated influenza vaccine (dated by TCRdb to the late 2010s). In terms of the full investigation: The study used deep quantitative T cell receptor repertoire profiling to track responses to a trivalent subunit inactivated influenza vaccine. General conclusions and limits of the study: The authors proposed that each seasonal influenza vaccination may bring in only a limited number of new T cells.

This clonotype was picked up many times. Its antigen remains undetermined. Base qualities are not recorded, but no much larger clone differs from it by a single base. The library came from RT-PCR. Sequencing used an Illumina HiSeq 2500. TCRdb's own reprocessing of the public reads used fastp at Q25 and MiXCR and kept productive beta chains. CDR3 protein duplicates are merged, each entry listing the most common genes and DNA. Present in this sample are 650,000 to 800,000 distinct CDR3 sequences, about 18% of which were seen just once. Around 9.9% of the sample is held by the ten biggest clonotypes. The CDR3 holds 14 amino acids from the cysteine to the phenylalanine. The read is trimmed to its CDR3 DNA, 42 bases read in frame from base 1. Per the germline V gene (reference sequence), DFQATT is the CDR1 and SNEGSKA is the CDR2. A distance of 13 bases separates the germline ends of V and J, which lose 0 bases and 4 bases respectively.

The TCR sequence derives from a man aged 50 to 60 who received an inactivated influenza vaccine. Donor details come from another sample of the same person, matched by shared clones. The rearranged segments are TRBV20-1 and TRBJ2-7, and the D gene may be TRBD1, 6 bases matching. The sequenced sample was PBMCs from blood, obtained more than 4 days after vaccination. This receptor has the CDR3 CSARDTRGSYEQYF. The DNA sequence follows: TGCAGTGCTAGAGACACCAGGGGAAGTTACGAGCAGTACTTC.